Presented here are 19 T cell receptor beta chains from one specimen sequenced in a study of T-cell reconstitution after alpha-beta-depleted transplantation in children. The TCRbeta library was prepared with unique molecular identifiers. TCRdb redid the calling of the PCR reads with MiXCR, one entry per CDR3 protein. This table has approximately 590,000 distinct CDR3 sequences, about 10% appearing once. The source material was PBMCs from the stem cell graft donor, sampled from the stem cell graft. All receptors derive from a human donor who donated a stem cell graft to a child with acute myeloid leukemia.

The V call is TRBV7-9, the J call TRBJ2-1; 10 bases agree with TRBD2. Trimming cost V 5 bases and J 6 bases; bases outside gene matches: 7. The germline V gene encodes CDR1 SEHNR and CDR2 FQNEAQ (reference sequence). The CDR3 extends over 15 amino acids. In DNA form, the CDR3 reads TGTGCCAGCAGCCCGGATCTAGCGGGAGTCAATGAGCAGTTCTTC. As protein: CASSPDLAGVNEQFF.

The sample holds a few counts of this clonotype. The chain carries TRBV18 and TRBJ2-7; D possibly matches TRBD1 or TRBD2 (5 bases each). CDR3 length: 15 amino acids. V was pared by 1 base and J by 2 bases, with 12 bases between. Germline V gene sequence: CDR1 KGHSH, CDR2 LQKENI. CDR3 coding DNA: TGTGCCAGCTCACCACGCCAGGGTAGCGCCTACGAGCAGTACTTC. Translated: CASSPRQGSAYEQYF.

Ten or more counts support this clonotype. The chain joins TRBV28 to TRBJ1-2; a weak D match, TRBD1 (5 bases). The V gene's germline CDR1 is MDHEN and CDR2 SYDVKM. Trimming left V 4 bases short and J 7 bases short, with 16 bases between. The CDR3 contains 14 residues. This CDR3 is CASSSLGRGSGYTF. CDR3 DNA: TGTGCCAGCAGTTCATTGGGAAGGGGTTCTGGCTACACCTTC.

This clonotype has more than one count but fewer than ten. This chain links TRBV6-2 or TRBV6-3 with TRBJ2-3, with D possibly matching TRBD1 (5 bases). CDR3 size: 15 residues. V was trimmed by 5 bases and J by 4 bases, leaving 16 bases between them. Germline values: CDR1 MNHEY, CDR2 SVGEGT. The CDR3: CASSPLGVRADTQYF. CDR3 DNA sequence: TGTGCCAGCAGTCCTCTAGGGGTCCGAGCAGATACGCAGTATTTT.

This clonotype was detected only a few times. CDR3 bases: TGTGCCAGCAGGCAGTTGGGGGCCAATGAGCAGTTCTTC. Residues: CASRQLGANEQFF. The chain employs TRBV6-2 or TRBV6-3 and TRBJ2-1, with D possibly being TRBD1 (6 bases). The CDR3 totals 13 residues. Germline V gene sequence: CDR1 MNHEY, CDR2 SVGEGT. The V end was cut by 6 bases, the J end by 6 bases, with 12 bases between.

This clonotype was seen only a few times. As DNA, the CDR3 is TGCAGTGCTATTACAGGGGGAACTGGAGAGACCCAGTACTTC. Amino acid sequence: CSAITGGTGETQYF. The V gene is TRBV20-1, the J gene TRBJ2-5, with 8 bases matching TRBD1. This CDR3 contains 14 residues. V trimming: 4 bases; J trimming: 4 bases; junction bases outside the gene matches: 8. Germline values: CDR1 DFQATT, CDR2 SNEGSKA (reference sequence).

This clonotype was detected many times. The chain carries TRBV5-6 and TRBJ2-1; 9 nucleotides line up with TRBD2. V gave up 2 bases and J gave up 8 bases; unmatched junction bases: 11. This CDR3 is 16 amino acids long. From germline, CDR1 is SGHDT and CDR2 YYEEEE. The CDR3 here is CASSFRGAGGPDEQFF. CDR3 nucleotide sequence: TGTGCCAGCAGCTTCCGCGGGGCGGGAGGGCCGGATGAGCAGTTCTTC. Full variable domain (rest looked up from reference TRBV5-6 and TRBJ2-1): DAGVTQSPTHLIKTRGQQVTLRCSPKSGHDTVSWYQQALGQGPQFIFQYYEEEERQRGNFPDRFSGHQFPNYSSELNVNALLLGDSALYLCASSFRGAGGPDEQFFGPGTRLTVL.

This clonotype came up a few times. Written as DNA, the CDR3 is TGTGCCAGCAGCTTAGTAGTAGAGGGTCCCACCTACGAGCAGTACTTC. The encoded protein is CASSLVVEGPTYEQYF. The V and J genes are TRBV7-2 and TRBJ2-7, with D possibly TRBD2 on 5 matching bases. Germline V gives CDR1 SGHTA, CDR2 FQGNSA. The ends were cut back, 1 base at V and 2 bases at J, with 15 bases in the middle. The CDR3 is 16 residues long.

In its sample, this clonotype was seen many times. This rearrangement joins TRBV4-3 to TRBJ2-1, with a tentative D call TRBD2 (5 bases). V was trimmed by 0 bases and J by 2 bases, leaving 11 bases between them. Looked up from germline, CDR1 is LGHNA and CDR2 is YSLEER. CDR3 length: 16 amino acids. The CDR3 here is CASSQDPGVTYNEQFF. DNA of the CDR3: TGCGCCAGCAGCCAAGATCCCGGGGTTACCTACAATGAGCAGTTCTTC.

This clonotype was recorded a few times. The DNA for the CDR3 is TGTGCCAGCAACACGCGGGGACTAGCGGTCCTAAGCTCTGGGGCCAACGTCCTGACTTTC. It translates to CASNTRGLAVLSSGANVLTF. This chain joins TRBV12-3 or TRBV12-4 and TRBJ2-6; 11 nucleotides align to TRBD2. The CDR3 extends over 20 amino acids. V lost 7 bases to trimming and J lost 0 bases; unmatched junction nucleotides: 14.

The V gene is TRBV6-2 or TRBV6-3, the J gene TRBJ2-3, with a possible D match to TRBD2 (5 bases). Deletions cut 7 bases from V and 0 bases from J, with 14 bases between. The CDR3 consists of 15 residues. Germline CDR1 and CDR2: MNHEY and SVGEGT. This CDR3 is CASIRGGASTDTQYF. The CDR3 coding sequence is TGTGCCAGCATCCGAGGAGGAGCTAGCACAGATACGCAGTATTTT.

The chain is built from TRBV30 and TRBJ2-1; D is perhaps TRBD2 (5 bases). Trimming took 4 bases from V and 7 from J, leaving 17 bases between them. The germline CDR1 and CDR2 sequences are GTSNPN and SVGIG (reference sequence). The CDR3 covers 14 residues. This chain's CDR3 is CAWNRGPARNEQFF. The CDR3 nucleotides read TGTGCCTGGAATAGAGGGCCCGCGAGGAATGAGCAGTTCTTC.

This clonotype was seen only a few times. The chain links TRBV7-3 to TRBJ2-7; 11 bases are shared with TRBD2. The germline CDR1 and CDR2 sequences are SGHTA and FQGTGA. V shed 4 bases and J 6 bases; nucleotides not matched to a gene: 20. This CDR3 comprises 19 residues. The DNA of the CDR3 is TGTGCCAGCAGCTCCAGGATAACTAGCGGGAGTTCCCCTGACTGCGAGCAGTACTTC. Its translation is CASSSRITSGSSPDCEQYF.

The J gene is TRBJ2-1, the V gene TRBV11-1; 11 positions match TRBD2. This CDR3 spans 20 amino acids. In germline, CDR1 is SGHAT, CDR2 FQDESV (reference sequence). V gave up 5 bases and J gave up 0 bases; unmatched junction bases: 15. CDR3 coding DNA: TGTGCCAGCAGCGGGGAGGGTCGGGCTAGCGGGAGGAGCTCCTACAATGAGCAGTTCTTC. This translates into CASSGEGRASGRSSYNEQFF.

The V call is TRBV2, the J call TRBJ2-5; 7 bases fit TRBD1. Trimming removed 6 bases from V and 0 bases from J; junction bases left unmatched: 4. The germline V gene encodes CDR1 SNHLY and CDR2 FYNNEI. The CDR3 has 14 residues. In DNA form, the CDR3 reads TGTGCCAGCAGGGAGACAGGGTACCAAGAGACCCAGTACTTC. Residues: CASRETGYQETQYF.

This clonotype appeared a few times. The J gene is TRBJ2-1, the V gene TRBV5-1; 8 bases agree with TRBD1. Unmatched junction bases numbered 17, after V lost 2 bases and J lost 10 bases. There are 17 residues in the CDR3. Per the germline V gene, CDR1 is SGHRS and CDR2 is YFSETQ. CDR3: CASSLGHSGTGRGEQFF. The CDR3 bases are TGCGCCAGCAGCTTAGGCCACTCCGGGACAGGCCGAGGCGAGCAGTTCTTC. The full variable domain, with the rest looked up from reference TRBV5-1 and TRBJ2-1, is KAGVTQTPRYLIKTRGQQVTLSCSPISGHRSVSWYQQTPGQGLQFLFEYFSETQRNKGNFPGRFSGRQFSNSRSEMNVSTLELGDSALYLCASSLGHSGTGRGEQFFGPGTRLTVL.

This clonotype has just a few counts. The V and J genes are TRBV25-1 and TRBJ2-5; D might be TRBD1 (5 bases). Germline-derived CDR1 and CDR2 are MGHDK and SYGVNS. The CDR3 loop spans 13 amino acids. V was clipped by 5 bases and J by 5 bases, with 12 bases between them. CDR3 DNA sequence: TGTGCCAGCAGTAATGTGGCAGGGGAGACCCAGTACTTC. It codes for CASSNVAGETQYF.

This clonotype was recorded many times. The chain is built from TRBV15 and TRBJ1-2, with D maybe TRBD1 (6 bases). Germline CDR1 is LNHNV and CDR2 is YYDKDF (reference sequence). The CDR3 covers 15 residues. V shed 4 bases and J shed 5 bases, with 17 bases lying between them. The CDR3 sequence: CATSKKQGFGYGYTF. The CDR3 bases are TGTGCCACCAGCAAAAAACAGGGTTTCGGGTATGGCTACACCTTC.

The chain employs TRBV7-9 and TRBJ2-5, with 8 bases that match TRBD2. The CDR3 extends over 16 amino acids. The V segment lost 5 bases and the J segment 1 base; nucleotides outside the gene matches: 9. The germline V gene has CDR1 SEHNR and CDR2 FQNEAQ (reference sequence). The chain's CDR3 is CASSQIASGSQETQYF. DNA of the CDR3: TGTGCCAGCAGCCAAATTGCAAGCGGGAGCCAAGAGACCCAGTACTTC.